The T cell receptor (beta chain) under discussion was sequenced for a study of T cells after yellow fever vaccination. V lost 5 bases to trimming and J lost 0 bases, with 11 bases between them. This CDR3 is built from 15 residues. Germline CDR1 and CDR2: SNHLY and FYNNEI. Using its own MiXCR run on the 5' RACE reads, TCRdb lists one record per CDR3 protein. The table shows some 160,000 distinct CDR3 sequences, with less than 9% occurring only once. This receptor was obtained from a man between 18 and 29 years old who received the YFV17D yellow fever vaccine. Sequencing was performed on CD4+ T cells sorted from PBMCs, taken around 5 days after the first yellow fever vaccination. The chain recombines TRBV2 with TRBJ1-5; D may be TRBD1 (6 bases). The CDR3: CASSIQGNSNQPQHF. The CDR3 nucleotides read TGTGCCAGCAGTATACAGGGTAATAGCAATCAGCCCCAGCATTTT.